Here is one T cell receptor (beta chain) with its context. Its antigen is unidentified. This sample was included in a study of human thymus T cells. Study conclusions and caveats: Apparent skewing of V and J gene usage characterized both thymic and blood repertoires.

The method was immunoSEQ multiplex PCR; TCRdb's version includes in-frame clones alone and lacks a portion of them. The data contain some 40,000 clones, 94% of them singletons. Those donating were healthy Finnish infants in corrective surgery for congenital heart defects. The CDR3 is made up of 16 amino acids. The germline CDR1 and CDR2 sequences are SGDLS and YYNGEE. J lost 2 bases, V lost 4 bases, and 4 bases had no gene match. The material sequenced was blood. The clonotype comes from a boy younger than two with a congenital heart defect but otherwise immunologically healthy. The genes are TRBV9 and TRBJ1-5, with TRBD1 matching over 12 bases. The CDR3 sequence: CASSKGQGAGNQPQHF. DNA for the CDR3: TGTGCCAGCAGCAAGGGACAGGGGGCTGGCAATCAGCCCCAGCATTTT.